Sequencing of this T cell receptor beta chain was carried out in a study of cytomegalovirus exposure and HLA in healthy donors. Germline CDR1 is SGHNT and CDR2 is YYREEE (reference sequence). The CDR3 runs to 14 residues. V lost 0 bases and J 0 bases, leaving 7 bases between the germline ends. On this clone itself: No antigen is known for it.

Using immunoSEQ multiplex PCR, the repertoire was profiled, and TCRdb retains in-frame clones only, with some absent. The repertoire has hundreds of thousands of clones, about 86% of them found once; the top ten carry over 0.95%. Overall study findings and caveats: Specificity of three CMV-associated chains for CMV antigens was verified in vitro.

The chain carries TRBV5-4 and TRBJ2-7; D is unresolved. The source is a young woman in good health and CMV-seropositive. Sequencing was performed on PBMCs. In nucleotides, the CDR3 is TGTGCCAGCAGCTTGGACTACTCCTCCTACGAGCAGTACTTC. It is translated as CASSLDYSSYEQYF.